Following are 21 T cell receptor beta chains from one sample sequenced in a study of blood T cell repertoires in COVID-19. Sequencing was performed with immunoSEQ multiplex PCR; in TCRdb, only in-frame clones are kept and a portion is missing. The table has hundreds of thousands of clones, about nine tenths seen once. Sequencing used PBMCs or T cells enriched from blood (not recorded which). The receptors derive from a young man who had recovered from COVID-19.

The rearrangement joins TRBV11-3 to TRBJ1-1; perhaps TRBD1 as D (6 bases). V gave up 1 base and J gave up 3 bases, with 15 bases separating them. The CDR3 has 16 amino acids. The germline V gene encodes CDR1 SGHNT and CDR2 YENEEA. In DNA, the CDR3 is TGTGCCAGCAGCTTAGCCAGGGGAGTAGGGGACACTGAAGCTTTCTTT. This translates into CASSLARGVGDTEAFF.

The chain is built from TRBV11-1 and TRBJ2-3, with D tentatively TRBD2 (6 bases). Germline assignment: CDR1 SGHAT and CDR2 FQDESV (reference sequence). CDR3 length equals 13 residues. The V gene lost 4 bases and the J gene lost 5 bases, with 10 bases spanning the gap. CDR3 protein: CASSWRLEDTQYF. The CDR3 region has the DNA TGTGCCAGCAGCTGGAGACTAGAAGATACGCAGTATTTT.

The V gene is TRBV5-1, the J gene TRBJ1-2; perhaps TRBD1 as D (5 bases). Germline loops: CDR1 SGHRS, CDR2 YFSETQ. This CDR3 is built from 15 residues. V was pared by 0 bases and J by 2 bases, with 11 bases between. CDR3 in DNA: TGCGCCAGCAGCTTGGGACAGTCGGAGAACTATGGCTACACCTTC. Its translation is CASSLGQSENYGYTF.

This chain joins TRBV6-5 and TRBJ1-4, with D perhaps matching TRBD1 (5 bases). Germline V gives CDR1 MNHEY, CDR2 SVGAGI. The CDR3 has 15 amino acids. Trimming pared 6 bases from V and 7 bases from J, leaving 18 bases between. CDR3 coding DNA: TGTGCCAGCAGAGTTAACAGGTTTTTGAGTGAAAAACTGTTTTTT. It translates to CASRVNRFLSEKLFF.

The chain recombines TRBV11-2 with TRBJ2-5; tentative D call: TRBD1 (6 bases). The V end lost 4 bases, the J end lost 4 bases, and 16 bases lay between the germline ends. CDR3 length equals 15 residues. Germline CDR1 reads SGHAT; CDR2 reads FQNNGV. The CDR3 sequence: CASSSQNRDRETQYF. The CDR3 region has the DNA TGTGCCAGCAGCTCACAGAACAGGGACCGAGAGACCCAGTACTTC.

This chain joins TRBV4-1 and TRBJ1-2, with unresolved D. The CDR3 sequence is 15 residues long. Germline V CDR1 and CDR2: MGHRA, YSYEKL. Deletions cut 4 bases from V and 4 bases from J, with 16 bases between. In DNA form, the CDR3 reads TGCGCCAGCAGCCCGTTTGGCCCGGAGGCCTATGGCTACACCTTC. Its protein product is CASSPFGPEAYGYTF.

The chain recombines TRBV20-1 with TRBJ2-3; TRBD2 aligns across 7 bases. Germline V gene lookup returns CDR1 DFQATT and CDR2 SNEGSKA (reference sequence). V lost 3 bases and J lost 4; bases outside the gene matches: 7. CDR3 length equals 14 residues. The CDR3 sequence is CSASIRTSADTQYF. CDR3 DNA sequence: TGCAGTGCTAGTATTCGCACTAGCGCAGATACGCAGTATTTT.

The rearrangement links TRBV10-2 to TRBJ2-1; 10 bases match TRBD2. From germline, CDR1 is WSHSY and CDR2 SAAADI. V shed 8 bases, J shed 7 bases, and the junction held 11 bases outside the gene matches. This CDR3 has 15 residues. CDR3 in amino acids: CASCGLAGVFNEQFF. Here the CDR3 DNA reads TGCGCCAGCTGCGGCCTAGCGGGAGTATTTAATGAGCAGTTCTTC.

The rearrangement joins TRBV11-3 to TRBJ2-2; 10 nucleotides align to TRBD2. The ends lost 4 bases at V and 0 bases at J; junction bases unmatched: 11. The CDR3 covers 19 residues. Germline CDR1 reads SGHNT; CDR2 reads YENEEA. In nucleotides, the CDR3 is TGTGCCAGCAGCTCGGCTAGCGGGAGTCATAACGCGAACACCGGGGAGCTGTTTTTT. Translated, it gives CASSSASGSHNANTGELFF.

V gene TRBV2 combines with J gene TRBJ2-7; 7 bases map to TRBD1. V gave up 8 bases and J gave up 1 base; unmatched junction bases: 2. CDR3 size: 12 residues. Per germline, CDR1 SNHLY and CDR2 FYNNEI. The CDR3 here is CASSTGSYEQYF. DNA for the CDR3: TGTGCCAGCTCGACAGGGTCCTACGAGCAGTACTTC.

This chain uses TRBV25-1 with TRBJ1-2, with TRBD1 as a possible D gene (5 bases). CDR3 length: 13 amino acids. Trimming took 3 bases from V and 4 from J, leaving 9 bases between them. CDR1 is MGHDK and CDR2 is SYGVNS in the germline V gene. The CDR3 bases are TGTGCCAGCAGTGACCAGGGTACCTATGGCTACACCTTC. Translation: CASSDQGTYGYTF.

This chain uses TRBV5-1 with TRBJ1-2; D unresolved. The CDR3 is 14 amino acids. The germline V gene has CDR1 SGHRS and CDR2 YFSETQ. Trimming shortened V by 3 bases and J by 6 bases, and 15 bases separated the two germline ends. The chain's CDR3 is CASSSAGRGNGYTF. The CDR3 coding sequence is TGCGCCAGCAGCTCGGCCGGTCGGGGAAATGGCTACACCTTC.

J is TRBJ1-1 and V is TRBV29-1; D remains unclear. The CDR3 has 11 amino acids. Trimming took off 3 bases at V and 5 bases at J, with 7 bases between the two ends. Germline-derived CDR1 and CDR2 are SQVTM and ANQGSEA. Written as DNA, the CDR3 is TGCAGCGTTGACGGAGTGACTGAAGCTTTCTTT. Its protein product is CSVDGVTEAFF. Looking up the rest from reference TRBV29-1 and TRBJ1-1 gives the full variable domain: SAVISQKPSRDICQRGTSLTIQCQVDSQVTMMFWYRQQPGQSLTLIATANQGSEATYESGFVIDKFPISRPNLTFSTLTVSNMSPEDSSIYLCSVDGVTEAFFGQGTRLTVV.

The rearrangement uses TRBV15 and TRBJ1-4; D gene uncertain. The germline V gene has CDR1 LNHNV and CDR2 YYDKDF (reference sequence). The CDR3 is 13 amino acids. Trimming stripped 1 base from V and 8 bases from J, with 8 bases between. CDR3 sequence reads: CATSRVGKEKLFF. The DNA for the CDR3 is TGTGCCACCAGCAGAGTCGGGAAAGAAAAACTGTTTTTT.

This chain joins TRBV4-2 and TRBJ1-2; tentatively, D is TRBD1 (5 bases). V shed 0 bases and J shed 7 bases, with 18 bases lying between them. The CDR3 has 16 amino acids. Germline loops: CDR1 LGHNA, CDR2 YNFKEQ. The CDR3 nucleotides are TGTGCCAGCAGCCAAGACGGACCGGCCGGGGGGGGTGGCTACACCTTC. As protein: CASSQDGPAGGGGYTF.

The rearrangement uses TRBV28 and TRBJ1-2; 7 bases fit TRBD1. The CDR3 loop spans 13 amino acids. V gave up 8 bases and J gave up 1 base; unmatched junction bases: 4. Germline assignment: CDR1 MDHEN and CDR2 SYDVKM. The CDR3: CASRTGINYGYTF. DNA for the CDR3: TGTGCCAGCCGGACAGGAATTAACTATGGCTACACCTTC.

This chain links TRBV7-9 with TRBJ2-2; 8 bases map to TRBD2. The CDR3 length is 18 residues. V trimming: 3 bases; J trimming: 0 bases; junction bases outside the gene matches: 9. The germline gives CDR1 SEHNR, CDR2 FQNEAQ (reference sequence). In DNA, the CDR3 is TGTGCCAGCAGCTTGATGGGAGTAGCGGGACCGAACACCGGGGAGCTGTTTTTT. This sequence encodes CASSLMGVAGPNTGELFF.

The chain combines TRBV6-2 or TRBV6-3 with TRBJ2-7, with 8 positions matching TRBD1. Germline CDR1 reads MNHEY; CDR2 reads SVGEGT. The CDR3 is made up of 15 amino acids. V lost 5 bases to trimming and J lost 7 bases; unmatched junction nucleotides: 13. The DNA of the CDR3 is TGTGCCAGCAGTCCCGGGACAGGATATCTGGCGGAGCAGTACTTC. It encodes CASSPGTGYLAEQYF.

The chain joins TRBV28 to TRBJ1-5; tentatively, D is TRBD1 (6 bases). V lost 10 bases and J lost 5, with 12 bases in between. CDR3 size: 12 residues. From germline, CDR1 is MDHEN and CDR2 SYDVKM. DNA of the CDR3: TGTGCCACCGAAGGGGGGGATCAGCCCCAGCATTTT. Translation gives CATEGGDQPQHF.

The rearrangement joins TRBV5-1 to TRBJ2-7, with 7 bases lining up with TRBD1. This CDR3 comprises 15 residues. Germline V gives CDR1 SGHRS, CDR2 YFSETQ. With 4 bases clipped from V and 0 bases from J, the junction kept 7 bases outside the gene matches. The CDR3 DNA follows: TGCGCCAGCAGCACGGGACAGACGAGCTCCTACGAGCAGTACTTC. It translates to CASSTGQTSSYEQYF.

This clone has more than one count but fewer than ten. This sequence joins TRBV18 and TRBJ2-1, with a possible D match to TRBD2 (7 bases). From germline, CDR1 is KGHSH and CDR2 LQKENI. The germline V and J ends were trimmed by 5 bases and 6 bases, with 17 bases remaining between them. This CDR3 contains 15 residues. The CDR3 spells CASSNLQGGGNEQFF. In DNA form, the CDR3 reads TGTGCCAGCTCAAATTTGCAGGGAGGGGGCAATGAGCAGTTCTTC.